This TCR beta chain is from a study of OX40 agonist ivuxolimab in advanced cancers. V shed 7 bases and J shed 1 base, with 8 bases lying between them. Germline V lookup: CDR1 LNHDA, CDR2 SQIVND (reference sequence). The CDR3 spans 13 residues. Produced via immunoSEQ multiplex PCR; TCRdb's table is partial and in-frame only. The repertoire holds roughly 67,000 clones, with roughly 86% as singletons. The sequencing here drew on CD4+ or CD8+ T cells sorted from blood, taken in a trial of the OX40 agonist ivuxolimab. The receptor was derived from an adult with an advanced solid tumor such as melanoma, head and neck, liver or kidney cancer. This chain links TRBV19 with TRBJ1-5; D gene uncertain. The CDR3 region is CASTTGSNQPQHF. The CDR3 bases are TGTGCCAGTACGACGGGAAGCAATCAGCCCCAGCATTTT.